The 18 T cell receptor beta chains given below trace back to one sample, sequenced in a study of T cells in Graves' hyperthyroidism and ophthalmopathy. There were TCR beta CDR3 regions amplified from RNA transcripts. TCR CDR3 underwent first-round RT-PCR with the HTBI primer set. One entry per CDR3 protein results from TCRdb running MiXCR on the multiplex PCR reads. The table records about 420,000 distinct CDR3 sequences, around a sixth of them present only once. The sequenced material came from blood. The receptors stem from a woman younger than 35 with Graves' hyperthyroidism.

In the case of this clonotype: A much bigger clone sits one base away, suggesting this may be a read error. This chain connects TRBV13 to TRBJ2-7; D is undetermined. CDR1 and CDR2 (germline): PRHDT, FYEKMQ (reference sequence). This CDR3 region has 14 residues. The chain's CDR3 is CANSTERSSYEQYF. CDR3 DNA sequence: TGTGCCAACAGCACCGAACGGAGCTCCTACGAGCAGTACTTC.

The chain links TRBV6-1 to TRBJ2-1; 9 nucleotides match TRBD2. Trimming at V came to 6 bases and at J to 7 bases, leaving 7 bases not matched to a gene. This CDR3 is built from 14 residues. CDR1 is MNHNS and CDR2 is SASEGT in the germline V gene. The CDR3 DNA reads as TGTGCCAGCAGAAGCGGGGGGCTAGGGAATGAGCAGTTCTTC. Its protein product is CASRSGGLGNEQFF.

On this clonotype: A single base separates this from a much larger clone, so it may be a read error. The rearrangement links TRBV4-2 to TRBJ2-5; 7 bases agree with TRBD2. This CDR3 region has 16 residues. Per the germline V gene, CDR1 is LGHNA and CDR2 is YNFKEQ. Trimming took 0 bases from V and 3 from J; bases not matched to a gene: 7. The CDR3 here is CASSQEGLSGEETQYF. Here the CDR3 DNA reads TGTGCCAGCAGCCAAGAGGGACTATCGGGAGAAGAGACCCAGTACTTC.

This clonotype turned up a few times. The chain employs TRBV6-1 and TRBJ2-4, with D maybe TRBD1 (5 bases). This CDR3 has 13 amino acids. V was clipped by 6 bases and J by 5 bases, with 11 bases between them. Looked up from germline, CDR1 is MNHNS and CDR2 is SASEGT. CDR3 nucleotide sequence: TGTGCCAGCAGCAAACTCAGGGAAAACATTCAGTACTTC. Its translation is CASSKLRENIQYF.

This clonotype was seen ten or more times. This chain links TRBV11-2 with TRBJ2-5; TRBD1 aligns across 8 bases. Losses at the gene ends were 5 bases for V and 4 bases for J; bases not matched to a gene: 6. Germline lookup yields CDR1 SGHAT and CDR2 FQNNGV. The CDR3 loop spans 14 amino acids. The CDR3 coding sequence is TGTGCCAGCAGCCCACAGGGGGGCGGAGAGACCCAGTACTTC. Translation: CASSPQGGGETQYF. Full variable domain (outside the CDR3, taken from reference TRBV11-2 and TRBJ2-5): EAGVAQSPRYKIIEKRQSVAFWCNPISGHATLYWYQQILGQGPKLLIQFQNNGVVDDSQLPKDRFSAERLKGVDSTLKIQPAKLEDSAVYLCASSPQGGGETQYFGPGTRLLVL.

This clonotype was recorded many times. The chain couples TRBV10-3 to TRBJ2-5; D is unresolved. The V gene lost 0 bases and the J gene lost 1 base, with 9 bases spanning the gap. The CDR3 totals 15 residues. Germline V lookup: CDR1 ENHRY, CDR2 SYGVKD. The CDR3 region has the DNA TGTGCCATCAGTGAGTCGAATCCGGGCCAAGAGACCCAGTACTTC. Encoded protein: CAISESNPGQETQYF.

The CDR3 DNA follows: TGTGCCAGTAGTATCGGCTCTGGAAACACCATATATTTT. It codes for CASSIGSGNTIYF. The chain links TRBV19 to TRBJ1-3, with D uncertain. Germline loops: CDR1 LNHDA, CDR2 SQIVND (reference sequence). The CDR3 is 13 amino acids. The ends were cut back, 3 bases at V and 0 bases at J, with 3 bases in the middle.

This clonotype was counted at least ten times. The rearrangement links TRBV12-3 or TRBV12-4 to TRBJ2-7; TRBD2 agrees at 9 bases. V lost 5 bases, J lost 0 bases, and 8 bases stayed unmatched. This CDR3 region has 16 residues. CDR3 loop: CASSLVSGGPSYEQYF. The CDR3 bases are TGTGCCAGCAGTCTAGTGAGCGGGGGGCCCTCCTACGAGCAGTACTTC.

The chain employs TRBV7-9 and TRBJ1-2, with D hard to call. V shed 2 bases and J shed 0 bases, with 19 bases lying between them. CDR1 is SEHNR, CDR2 FQNEAQ, per germline (reference sequence). The CDR3 has 18 residues. The CDR3 sequence: CASSLIGGDHPSNYGYTF. The CDR3 bases are TGTGCCAGCAGCTTAATTGGCGGTGACCACCCCTCTAACTATGGCTACACCTTC.

This clonotype was counted between two and nine times. The chain carries TRBV10-2 and TRBJ2-7; D is undetermined. The germline V gene encodes CDR1 WSHSY and CDR2 SAAADI. CDR3 length: 13 residues. V gave up 11 bases and J gave up 0 bases, with 14 bases separating them. The CDR3 DNA reads TGCGCCGTACGAGGCTTGAGCTCCTACGAGCAGTACTTC. This encodes CAVRGLSSYEQYF.

This clonotype was seen more than once but under ten times. The chain combines TRBV25-1 with TRBJ1-6, with D possibly being TRBD1 (5 bases). V was clipped by 0 bases and J by 2 bases, with 11 bases between them. CDR3 length: 17 residues. Germline CDR1 reads MGHDK; CDR2 reads SYGVNS. In DNA, the CDR3 is TGTGCCAGCAGTGAATACGCGGGGGGAACCTATAATTCACCCCTCCACTTT. Translating it yields CASSEYAGGTYNSPLHF.

This clonotype came up many times. This chain links TRBV11-3 with TRBJ2-5, with D hard to call. Trimming stripped 6 bases from V and 4 bases from J, with 18 bases between. This CDR3 region has 15 residues. The germline V gene encodes CDR1 SGHNT and CDR2 YENEEA. The CDR3 loop reads CASRGDPWALETQYF. The CDR3 DNA reads TGTGCCAGCAGGGGTGACCCCTGGGCTTTAGAGACCCAGTACTTC.

This clonotype occurred many times. The chain has TRBV7-2 and TRBJ2-3; D may be TRBD2 (6 bases). This CDR3 spans 16 amino acids. CDR1 SGHTA and CDR2 FQGNSA come from the germline V gene. V was clipped by 3 bases and J by 2 bases, with 15 bases between them. CDR3 amino acids: CASSLGAGRYTDTQYF. CDR3 DNA: TGTGCCAGCAGCTTGGGCGCGGGGAGATACACAGATACGCAGTATTTT.

This clonotype was counted at least ten times. This rearrangement joins TRBV7-9 to TRBJ1-1, with a tentative D call TRBD1 (6 bases). This CDR3 has 11 residues. Germline CDR1 reads SEHNR; CDR2 reads FQNEAQ (reference sequence). V lost 6 bases, J lost 8 bases, and 10 bases lay in between. In DNA form, the CDR3 reads TGTGCCAGCAGGACAGGTTCGGAAGCTTTCTTT. Its translation is CASRTGSEAFF.

In this sample, this clonotype turned up many times. This chain joins TRBV16 and TRBJ1-6, with unresolved D. Germline-derived CDR1 and CDR2 are KGHSY and FQNENV. This CDR3 has 14 amino acids. Trimming left V 4 bases short and J 10 bases short, with 14 bases between. CDR3 nucleotide sequence: TGTGCCAGCAGCCCTACGATCACGGGCTCACCCCTCCACTTT. Its protein product is CASSPTITGSPLHF.

The chain employs TRBV5-1 and TRBJ2-5; 7 nucleotides match TRBD2. This CDR3 comprises 14 residues. Unmatched junction bases numbered 4, after V lost 2 bases and J lost 3 bases. Per the germline V gene, CDR1 is SGHRS and CDR2 is YFSETQ. Here the CDR3 reads CASSLSSGKETQYF. CDR3 DNA: TGCGCCAGCAGCTTATCTAGCGGAAAAGAGACCCAGTACTTC.

This clonotype was recorded at least ten times. The chain combines TRBV11-2 with TRBJ1-1; D unresolved. Between the trimmed V and J ends, which lost 2 bases and 2 bases, there was a span of 6 bases. The CDR3 length is 13 residues. CDR1 is SGHAT and CDR2 is FQNNGV in the germline V gene. The CDR3 DNA reads TGTGCCAGCAGCTTACTCAGTAACACTGAAGCTTTCTTT. Protein sequence: CASSLLSNTEAFF.

This clonotype was detected many times. The gene calls are TRBV4-1 and TRBJ1-6, with 10 bases matching TRBD1. The ends lost 3 bases at V and 9 bases at J; junction bases unmatched: 11. The CDR3 consists of 17 residues. Per germline, CDR1 MGHRA and CDR2 YSYEKL. CDR3 coding DNA: TGCGCCAGCAGCCAGGCTTACCCGGGACAGGGGTCTTCACCCCTCCACTTT. Translation: CASSQAYPGQGSSPLHF.